The entry below describes one T cell receptor (beta chain). What this receptor recognizes is not known. Base-call qualities are not available, and no considerably larger clone is one nucleotide away. The immunoSEQ Assay, a bias-controlled multiplex PCR, was used to amplify TCRbeta CDR3 regions from genomic DNA. The study's own analysis went as follows. The number of nucleated cells in each sample was estimated from the amplification of reference gene primers within the assay. To quantify the absolute abundance of each unique TCRbeta CDR3 rearrangement, sequence reads were collapsed and filtered. For each sample, productive Simpson clonality was calculated by taking the square root of Simpson's diversity index across productive rearrangements. What TCRdb holds here is the immuneACCESS table cut down to in-frame rearrangements. Part of the clones is not present; checked against another copy, under half of the missing clones reflect an unresolved V gene, and the others are unexplained. D and trimming come from the DNA, and the V and J calls and clone size come from that table. Counted in this sample were some 42,000 clones; roughly three quarters of them appeared once. Around 27% of the sample is held by the ten biggest clonotypes.

The entry originates in a study of blood T cell repertoires in COVID-19 (dated by TCRdb to the early 2020s). About the full investigation: Samples covering the acute and convalescent phases of COVID-19 were provided by collaborators in the United States, Italy and Spain. The samples were drawn from two sources: the first 160 participants of the ongoing ImmuneRACE study, and 1,000 to 1,500 subjects contributed by 6 global collaborators. Nearly every sample came with metadata listing a de-identified subject ID, COVID-19 status, age in years and sex. The dataset comprised deeply sampled blood TCRbeta repertoires from subjects exposed to, actively infected with, or recovered from COVID-19. HLA class I and class II types, where available, came from metadata supplied by the sample provider rather than from assay-based typing. A freely available public database, intended as a resource for researchers studying the immune response to SARS-CoV-2, is where the repertoires were released. The prospective study material was composed of cDNA or gDNA derived from T cells, B-cell-depleted T cells, or PBMCs.

From the cysteine through the phenylalanine, the CDR3 covers 16 amino acids. Left in the record is the CDR3 DNA by itself, 48 bases read in frame from the first base. In the germline V gene, CDR1 corresponds to KGHSH and CDR2 to LQKENI. Trimming takes 3 bases off V and 7 bases off J; junction bases not matched to a gene: 7. Whole blood was collected in K2EDTA tubes by collaborating institutions according to the institutions' own protocols. For TCRbeta analysis, collaborators shipped samples in one of three forms: frozen whole blood, isolated PBMCs, or DNA extracted from either of those sample types. Results and caveats for the whole study, not just this receptor: Clinical and demographic metadata were provided uncurated, with the amount varying by source and participant.

The sample was peripheral blood. The receptor was derived from a man aged 80 or over with acute or convalescent COVID-19. In this chain, TRBV18 is recombined with TRBJ2-3; 13 middle bases align to TRBD2. The CDR3 reads as follows: CASSPNRLAGGHTQYF. Here is the DNA: TGTGCCAGCTCACCTAATAGACTAGCGGGAGGCCATACGCAGTATTTT.